The entry below describes one T cell receptor (beta chain). Data came from immunoSEQ multiplex PCR; TCRdb stores just in-frame clones and leaves some out. The sample lists fewer than 200,000 clones, roughly 80% occurring once. Germline lookup yields CDR1 MNHEY and CDR2 SVGAGI. Trimming took off 2 bases at V and 0 bases at J, with 13 bases between the two ends. The CDR3 extends over 16 amino acids. The entry originates in a study of blood T cell repertoires in COVID-19. Study-wide background: Acute and convalescent COVID-19 specimens originated in the United States, Italy and Spain.

The chain uses TRBV6-5 and TRBJ1-2; possible D gene TRBD1, 6 bases. The origin of this receptor is a woman in her sixties or seventies with acute or convalescent COVID-19. The sample taken for sequencing was peripheral blood. The chain's CDR3 is CASSYGRSGANYGYTF. The CDR3 bases are TGTGCCAGCAGTTACGGTCGTTCAGGGGCTAACTATGGCTACACCTTC.